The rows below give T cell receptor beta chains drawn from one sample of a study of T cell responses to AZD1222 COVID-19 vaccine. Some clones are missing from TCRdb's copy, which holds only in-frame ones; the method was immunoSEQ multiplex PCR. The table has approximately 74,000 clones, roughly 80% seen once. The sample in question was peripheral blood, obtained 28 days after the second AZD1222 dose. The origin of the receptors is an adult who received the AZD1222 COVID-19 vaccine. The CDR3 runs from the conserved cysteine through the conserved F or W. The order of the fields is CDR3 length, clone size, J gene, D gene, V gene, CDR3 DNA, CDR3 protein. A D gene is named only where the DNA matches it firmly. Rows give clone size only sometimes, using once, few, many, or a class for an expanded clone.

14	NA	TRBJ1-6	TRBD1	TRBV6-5	TGTGCCAGCACCCGGGACAGGCGGAATTCACCCCTCCACTTT	CASTRDRRNSPLHF
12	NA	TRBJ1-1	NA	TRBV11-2	TGTGCCAGCAGCTTAGATGCAACTGAAGCTTTCTTT	CASSLDATEAFF
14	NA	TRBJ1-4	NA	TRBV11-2	TGTGCCAGCAGCTTTTGGAGAAGCAATGAAAAACTGTTTTTT	CASSFWRSNEKLFF
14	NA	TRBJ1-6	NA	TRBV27	TGTGCCAGCAGTCGGAAAGGCGTTAATTCACCCCTCCACTTT	CASSRKGVNSPLHF
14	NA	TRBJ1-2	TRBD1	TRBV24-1	TGTGCCACCAGTGATAGACAGGGCTGGGATGGCTACACCTTC	CATSDRQGWDGYTF
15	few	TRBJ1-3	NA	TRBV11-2	TGTGCCAGCAGTCCCTATAGGGACACTTGGAACACCATATATTTT	CASSPYRDTWNTIYF
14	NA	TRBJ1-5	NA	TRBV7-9	TGTGCCAGCAGCTTAGACAGCATTAATCAGCCCCAGCATTTT	CASSLDSINQPQHF
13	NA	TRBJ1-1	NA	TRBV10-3	TGTGCCATCAGGGGGAATACGAACACTGAAGCTTTCTTT	CAIRGNTNTEAFF
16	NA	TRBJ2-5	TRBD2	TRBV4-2	TGTGCCAGCAGCCAACCCCAGCGGGGGGGCGGGGAGACCCAGTACTTC	CASSQPQRGGGETQYF
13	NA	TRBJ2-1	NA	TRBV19	TGTGCCAGTAGTATGGGGCAGTACAATGAGCAGTTCTTC	CASSMGQYNEQFF
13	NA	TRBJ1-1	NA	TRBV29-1	TGCAGTGGGGTTAGACAGGAGGGGACTGAAGCTTTCTTT	CSGVRQEGTEAFF
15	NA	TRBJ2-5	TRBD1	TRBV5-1	TGCGCCAGCAGCTTGGTTGGGACAGGCCAAGAGACCCAGTACTTC	CASSLVGTGQETQYF
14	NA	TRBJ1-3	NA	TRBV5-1	TGCGCCAGCAGCCCGGGACTTGCTGGAAACACCATATATTTT	CASSPGLAGNTIYF
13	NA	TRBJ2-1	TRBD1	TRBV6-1	TGTGCCAGCAGTGATGGTTCAGGGGGTATTCCGTTCTTC	CASSDGSGGIPFF
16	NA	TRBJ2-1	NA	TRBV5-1	TGCGCCAGCAGCGCAAGCGGGCTGTTCTCCTACAATGAGCAGTTCTTC	CASSASGLFSYNEQFF
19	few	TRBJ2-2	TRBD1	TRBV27	TGTGCCAGCAGTCCTCCGGACAGGGGGAGCCACTCGAACACCGGGGAGCTGTTTTTT	CASSPPDRGSHSNTGELFF
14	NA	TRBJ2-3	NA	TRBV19	TGTGCCAGTATGTGGGTAGGAGGAACAGATACGCAGTATTTT	CASMWVGGTDTQYF
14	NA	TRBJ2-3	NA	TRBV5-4	TGTGCCAGCAGCGCCCAGGATCTCACAGATACGCAGTATTTT	CASSAQDLTDTQYF
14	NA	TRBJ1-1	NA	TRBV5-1	TGCGCCAGCAGCCCCTCGGTCGGGGGACGTGAAGCTTTCTTT	CASSPSVGGREAFF
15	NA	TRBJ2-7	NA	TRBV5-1	TGCGCCAGCAGCTTGGCCATGGCGGACCCCTCGGAGCAGTACTTC	CASSLAMADPSEQYF
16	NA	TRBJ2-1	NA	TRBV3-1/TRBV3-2	TGTGCCAGCAGCTCTACCCAGGCGGGGAAATACAATGAGCAGTTCTTC	CASSSTQAGKYNEQFF
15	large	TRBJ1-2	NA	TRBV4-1	TGCGCCAGCAGCCAAGTGGGCAGATCTAACTATGGCTACACCTTC	CASSQVGRSNYGYTF
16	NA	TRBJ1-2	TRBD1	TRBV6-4	TGTGCCAGCAGTGACTCGTGGACAGGAGATCACTATGGCTACACCTTC	CASSDSWTGDHYGYTF
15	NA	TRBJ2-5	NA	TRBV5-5	TGTGCCAGCAGATTCGAAGGACTAACTCAGGAGACCCAGTACTTC	CASRFEGLTQETQYF
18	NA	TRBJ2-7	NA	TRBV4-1	TGCGCCAGCAGCCACCTCCACTCTCTAACGGCCAGCTCCTACGAGCAGTACTTC	CASSHLHSLTASSYEQYF
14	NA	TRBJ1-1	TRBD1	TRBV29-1	TGCAGCGTTGAAACCGGGACAGGAAGTACTGAAGCTTTCTTT	CSVETGTGSTEAFF
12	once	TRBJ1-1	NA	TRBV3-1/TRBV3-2	TGTGCCAGCAGCCAAGATGAGGGTGAAGCTTTCTTT	CASSQDEGEAFF
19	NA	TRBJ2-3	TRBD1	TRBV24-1	TGTGCCACCAGTGACCGAGGGGGGACAGGGGATAAACCCACAGATACGCAGTATTTT	CATSDRGGTGDKPTDTQYF
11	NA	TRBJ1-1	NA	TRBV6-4	TGTGCCAGCAGAAGAGGACAGTCAGCTTTCTTT	CASRRGQSAFF
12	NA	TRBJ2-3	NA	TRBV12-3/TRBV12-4	TGTGCCAGCAGTCTAAGTGGTGATACGCAGTATTTT	CASSLSGDTQYF
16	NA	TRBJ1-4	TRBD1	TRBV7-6	TGTGCCAGCAGCGGAAGGACAGGGGGAACTAATGAAAAACTGTTTTTT	CASSGRTGGTNEKLFF